A selection of T cell receptor beta chains follows, all from one sample in a study of early T cells in non-severe SARS-CoV-2 infection. One entry per CDR3 protein, called by TCRdb with MiXCR from the 5' RACE reads. Seen here are tens of thousands of distinct CDR3 sequences, roughly 7.8% observed once, and the top ten hold about 11%. The specimen was whole blood, collected at baseline. Receptors originate from an adult who was a healthcare worker with PCR-confirmed SARS-CoV-2 infection or an uninfected control (not recorded which). Both conserved end residues are part of each CDR3. D genes are given only for firm matches. Clone sizes are given selectively: once, few, many, or a class where the clone is expanded.

J gene | V gene | D gene | clone size | CDR3 DNA | CDR3 protein
TRBJ2-1 | TRBV7-3 | - | many | TGTGCCAGCAGCGTTGACCCCGATTCTGAGCAGTTCTTC | CASSVDPDSEQFF
TRBJ2-7 | TRBV7-6 | TRBD1 | many | TGTGCCAGCAGCTTAGAATCGGGACAGGACTACGAGCAGTACTTC | CASSLESGQDYEQYF
TRBJ1-2 | TRBV19 | TRBD1 | many | TGTGCCAGTAGTATAATCCCTCCAGGGGGCGATGGCTACACCTTC | CASSIIPPGGDGYTF
TRBJ2-1 | TRBV29-1 | TRBD2 | many | TGCAGCGCACATAGCGGGATGGGTAATGAGCAGTTCTTC | CSAHSGMGNEQFF
TRBJ2-6 | TRBV5-4 | TRBD2 | many | TGTGCCAGCAGCTGGGAGGGCTCTGGGGCCAACGTCCTGATTTTC | CASSWEGSGANVLIF
TRBJ2-7 | TRBV11-2 | - | many | TGTGCCAGCAGCTTAGATAGGGTGCGCGAGCAGTACTTC | CASSLDRVREQYF
TRBJ1-4 | TRBV5-1 | - | - | TGCGCCAGCAGCTTGGCCGGCGGGAGAGGGGAAAAACTGTTTTTT | CASSLAGGRGEKLFF
TRBJ2-7 | TRBV12-3/TRBV12-4 | - | - | TGTGCCAGCAGCTCTGACTACTCCTACGAGCAGTACTTC | CASSSDYSYEQYF
TRBJ2-1 | TRBV20-1 | TRBD2 | - | TGCAGTGCTAGAGATAACAGCGGGAGGGCCCCTGAGCAGTTCTTC | CSARDNSGRAPEQFF
TRBJ2-2 | TRBV7-8 | TRBD2 | many | TGTGCCAGCAGCTTGTTAGCGGGAGGGACCACCGGGGAGCTGTTTTTT | CASSLLAGGTTGELFF
TRBJ1-5 | TRBV28 | TRBD1 | - | TGTGCCACCGGGACAGGGGGCGTGCGCAATCAGCCCCAGCATTTT | CATGTGGVRNQPQHF
TRBJ1-4 | TRBV5-6 | - | few | TGTGCCAGCAGCTTTTCGCAGGGACTAAATGAAAAACTGTTTTTT | CASSFSQGLNEKLFF
TRBJ2-3 | TRBV6-2/TRBV6-3 | TRBD2 | few | TGTGCCAGCAGGCGACTAGCGGGAGAAAGTACGCAGTATTTT | CASRRLAGESTQYF
TRBJ2-7 | TRBV11-2 | TRBD2 | many | TGTGCCAGCAGCTTCCCCCCCGGGACTAGCGGGAGCGAGCAGTACTTC | CASSFPPGTSGSEQYF
TRBJ2-1 | TRBV30 | TRBD2 | few | TGTGCCGGAATAGCGGGAGGGCCAAATGAGCAGTTCTTC | CAGIAGGPNEQFF
TRBJ2-7 | TRBV20-1 | TRBD2 | many | TGCAGTGCTAGAGCGGGTAGCGGGAGAGGTTTCGAGCAGTACTTC | CSARAGSGRGFEQYF
TRBJ2-3 | TRBV4-3 | TRBD1 | - | TGCGCCAGCAGCCAAGGTTTTCGACAGGGGATGTTGTCAGATACGCAGTATTTT | CASSQGFRQGMLSDTQYF
TRBJ2-7 | TRBV7-9 | - | - | TGTGCCAGCAGCCCCGACCGCCGCCGCTACGAGCAGTACTTC | CASSPDRRRYEQYF
TRBJ1-3 | TRBV7-2 | - | few | TGTGCCAGCAGCCAGATGACAGGCTCTGGAAACACCATATATTTT | CASSQMTGSGNTIYF
TRBJ2-7 | TRBV6-2/TRBV6-3 | TRBD1 | few | TGTGCCAGCAGTTTCCCGGACCGACAGGGAACCTACGAGCAGTACTTC | CASSFPDRQGTYEQYF
TRBJ1-2 | TRBV5-5 | - | - | TGTGCCAGCAGCTTGGAAGCATATGGCTACACCTTC | CASSLEAYGYTF
TRBJ1-4 | TRBV7-2 | TRBD1 | - | TGTGCCAGCAGCACAACAGGGGGCTGGGAAAAACTGTTTTTT | CASSTTGGWEKLFF
TRBJ2-1 | TRBV2 | TRBD2 | many | TGTGCCAGCAGCCCGACTAGCGTCATCTCCAATGAGCAGTTCTTC | CASSPTSVISNEQFF
TRBJ2-2 | TRBV3-1 | - | - | TGTGCCAGCAGCCCGATCACCGGGGAGCTGTTTTTT | CASSPITGELFF
TRBJ1-1 | TRBV3-1 | - | - | TGTGCCAGCAGCCAAGATCAGGGGAACACTGAAGCTTTCTTT | CASSQDQGNTEAFF
TRBJ1-5 | TRBV5-1 | - | many | TGCGCCAGCAGCTTTTCCCCCTCGCCTGATCAGCCCCAGCATTTT | CASSFSPSPDQPQHF
TRBJ2-7 | TRBV11-2 | TRBD1 | - | TGTGCCAGCAGCTCCTTGGCACCGGGACAGACTGGCCAGCAGTACTTC | CASSSLAPGQTGQQYF
TRBJ2-3 | TRBV2 | - | few | TGTGCCAGCAGGGTAGAGACAGGAACAGATACGCAGTATTTT | CASRVETGTDTQYF
TRBJ2-7 | TRBV7-9 | TRBD1 | many | TGTGCCACCGAGACAGGGAGCTCCTACGAGCAGTACTTC | CATETGSSYEQYF
TRBJ1-2 | TRBV7-2 | TRBD1 | few | TGTGCCAGCAGCCCAGTCACAGGGGGCAACTATGGCTACACCTTC | CASSPVTGGNYGYTF
TRBJ2-1 | TRBV5-6 | - | - | TGTGCCAGCAGCTTTACGGCTCGGCAGTTCTTC | CASSFTARQFF
TRBJ2-5 | TRBV14 | - | many | TGTGCCAGCAGCCCCCCCGGGCGGGCGTACCAAGAGACCCAGTACTTC | CASSPPGRAYQETQYF
TRBJ2-7 | TRBV7-2 | TRBD2 | few | TGTGCCAGCAGCTTAGTAAAAGCGGGAAAAAACGAGCAGTACTTC | CASSLVKAGKNEQYF
TRBJ2-1 | TRBV12-3/TRBV12-4 | - | - | TGTGCCAGCAGTTTGGAGCGGAAGACCTACAATGAGCAGTTCTTC | CASSLERKTYNEQFF
TRBJ2-1 | TRBV20-1 | TRBD2 | many | TGCAGTGCTCCTACTAGCGGGAGAGGAATAAATGAGCAGTTCTTC | CSAPTSGRGINEQFF
TRBJ2-1 | TRBV7-6 | - | many | TGTGCCAGCAGCCCAGAGGGTTCCTACAATGAGCAGTTCTTC | CASSPEGSYNEQFF
TRBJ2-2 | TRBV21-1 | - | many | TGTGCCAGTCCTCCTCGGGCGGACACTTCGAACACCGGGGAGCTGTTTTTT | CASPPRADTSNTGELFF
TRBJ1-2 | TRBV28 | - | many | TGTGCCAGCAGTTTCTTGGAGTATGGCTACACCTTC | CASSFLEYGYTF
TRBJ1-2 | TRBV24-1 | TRBD1 | many | TGTGCCACCAGTGACGCCCGGGGACAGGGTGACTATGGCTACACCTTC | CATSDARGQGDYGYTF
TRBJ1-1 | TRBV24-1 | - | - | TGTGCCACCAGCGGGGCGGGACCGAACACTGAAGCTTTCTTT | CATSGAGPNTEAFF
TRBJ2-7 | TRBV29-1 | TRBD1 | few | TGCAGCGTTGAGGCCGGGACAGGGAGAGGCTACGAGCAGTACTTC | CSVEAGTGRGYEQYF
TRBJ2-1 | TRBV7-2 | - | - | TGTGCCAGCAGCTTAACGCGGGATAATGAGCAGTTCTTC | CASSLTRDNEQFF
TRBJ1-6 | TRBV7-9 | - | many | TGTGCCAGCGAGACAGGTGTTGATAATTCACCCCTCCACTTT | CASETGVDNSPLHF
TRBJ1-1 | TRBV9 | - | - | TGTGCCAGCAGCGTAGCTTTGAACACTGAAGCTTTCTTT | CASSVALNTEAFF
TRBJ2-3 | TRBV13 | - | - | TGTGCCAGCAGCTCCAGGACCTCTTATATGACAGATACGCAGTATTTT | CASSSRTSYMTDTQYF
TRBJ2-7 | TRBV5-1 | TRBD2 | many | TGCGCCAGCAGCATAGCGGGAGGAAACTCCTACGAGCAGTACTTC | CASSIAGGNSYEQYF
TRBJ2-7 | TRBV10-3 | TRBD1 | many | TGTGCCATCAGGGACCGTACAGGGGGCCAGTACGAGCAGTACTTC | CAIRDRTGGQYEQYF
TRBJ2-7 | TRBV5-5 | - | many | TGTGCCAGCAGCTCCGGAATCGAGCAGTACTTC | CASSSGIEQYF
TRBJ2-1 | TRBV11-3 | TRBD1 | - | TGTGCCAGCAGCTCAAAACAGGGGGCCGATATCTACAATGAGCAGTTCTTC | CASSSKQGADIYNEQFF
TRBJ2-7 | TRBV7-2 | - | - | TGTGCCAGCAGCGTTCCTCCCAGGGAGGAGCAGTACTTC | CASSVPPREEQYF
TRBJ2-7 | TRBV6-5 | TRBD1 | - | TGTGCCAGCAGTAGGGGACAGGGAACCTACGAGCAGTACTTC | CASSRGQGTYEQYF
TRBJ2-1 | TRBV7-2 | TRBD2 | few | TGTGCCAGCAGCTTGGCGGGAGGGGGTGAGCAGTTCTTC | CASSLAGGGEQFF
TRBJ2-5 | TRBV6-2/TRBV6-3 | - | - | TGTGCCAGCAGTTACATAGCGAGAGAGACCCAGTACTTC | CASSYIARETQYF
TRBJ2-2 | TRBV28 | - | few | TGTGCCAGCTTTGGGGTAGCCCCAAACACCGGGGAGCTGTTTTTT | CASFGVAPNTGELFF
TRBJ1-1 | TRBV29-1 | - | few | TGCAGCGCTTCGGGGGGGAACACTGAAGCTTTCTTT | CSASGGNTEAFF
TRBJ2-3 | TRBV19 | TRBD1 | - | TGTGCCAGTAGTTATACAGGGGTCGCCAATACGCAGTATTTT | CASSYTGVANTQYF
TRBJ1-1 | TRBV30 | - | - | TGTGCCTGGAGGAGGGGGGATGTAGCTTTCTTT | CAWRRGDVAFF
TRBJ2-1 | TRBV29-1 | TRBD1 | few | TGCAGCGTTGGGGGACAGGGCTACAATGAGCAGTTCTTC | CSVGGQGYNEQFF
TRBJ2-7 | TRBV7-2 | TRBD2 | - | TGTGCCAGCAGCCAAACCGGGACTAAAATTGACGAGCAGTACTTC | CASSQTGTKIDEQYF
TRBJ2-1 | TRBV20-1 | - | many | TGCAGTGCTAGAAGGGTCTACAATGAGCAGTTCTTC | CSARRVYNEQFF